This section outlines one T cell receptor (beta chain) sequence together with its context. This specimen comes from a study of blood T cell repertoires in COVID-19. The method was immunoSEQ multiplex PCR; TCRdb's version includes in-frame clones alone and lacks a portion of them. This table has about 270,000 clones, approximately 86% appearing once. Sequencing was done on a sample of peripheral blood. This TCR came from a middle-aged man with active or convalescent COVID-19.

Here the CDR3 reads CAISAPNQPQHF. As DNA, the CDR3 is TGTGCCATCAGTGCTCCGAATCAGCCCCAGCATTTT. V gene TRBV10-3 combines with J gene TRBJ1-5; unclear D gene. The V and J ends lost 4 bases and 4 bases respectively, with 5 bases between them. This CDR3 comprises 12 residues. Germline values: CDR1 ENHRY, CDR2 SYGVKD.